The 23 T cell receptor beta chains listed next were all sequenced from one sample in a study of cytomegalovirus exposure and HLA in healthy donors. 60 Vbeta and 13 Jbeta primers were used in PCR. The assay was immunoSEQ multiplex PCR, and TCRdb's table has in-frame clones only and misses some. The top ten hold more than 7% of the sample, which has around 150,000 clones, approximately 78% seen once. Sequencing was performed on PBMCs. Receptor source: a male donor in good health and CMV-seropositive.

This sequence joins TRBV25-1 and TRBJ2-7; unclear D gene. The V gene lost 4 bases and the J gene lost 4 bases, with 5 bases spanning the gap. CDR1 is MGHDK, CDR2 SYGVNS, per germline. The CDR3 contains 11 residues. CDR3 region: CASSVGYEQYF. CDR3 in DNA: TGTGCCAGCAGTGTCGGGTACGAGCAGTACTTC.

The genes are TRBV27 and TRBJ1-4; D is ambiguous. The germline V gene encodes CDR1 MNHEY and CDR2 SMNVEV (reference sequence). Trimming removed 3 bases from V and 3 bases from J, with 11 bases in between. The CDR3 contains 15 residues. The CDR3 reads CASSFGSGANEKLFF. The CDR3 DNA reads TGTGCCAGCAGTTTCGGGAGTGGGGCTAATGAAAAACTGTTTTTT.

The gene calls are TRBV10-3 and TRBJ2-3; D might be TRBD2 (5 bases). This CDR3 is built from 14 residues. Per the germline V gene, CDR1 is ENHRY and CDR2 is SYGVKD. V was clipped by 4 bases and J by 2 bases, with 10 bases between them. The CDR3 loop is CAISVLGDTDTQYF. CDR3 DNA sequence: TGTGCCATCAGTGTACTAGGTGACACAGATACGCAGTATTTT.

DNA for the CDR3: TGTGCCAGCAGTTCCGGGACAGGGTATTACTACGAGCAGTACTTC. Its protein is CASSSGTGYYYEQYF. The chain has TRBV28 and TRBJ2-7; 9 bases are shared with TRBD1. The V gene's germline CDR1 is MDHEN and CDR2 SYDVKM. The CDR3 is made up of 15 amino acids. V shed 4 bases and J 3 bases; nucleotides not matched to a gene: 7.

This chain connects TRBV27 to TRBJ2-1; TRBD2 is a possible D gene (6 bases). Between the trimmed V and J ends, which lost 9 bases and 5 bases, there was a span of 14 bases. The CDR3 runs 13 residues. Germline loops: CDR1 MNHEY, CDR2 SMNVEV (reference sequence). For the CDR3, the DNA is TGTGCCAGTAGGTGGGAGGACCACAATGAGCAGTTCTTC. Translating gives CASRWEDHNEQFF.

The CDR3 spells CASSVDRSGELFF. The DNA of the CDR3 is TGTGCCAGCAGCGTGGACAGGAGCGGGGAGCTGTTTTTT. The chain has TRBV5-4 and TRBJ2-2, with 7 bases identical to TRBD1. V shed 4 bases, J shed 7 bases, and the junction held 4 bases outside the gene matches. Germline CDR1 and CDR2: SGHNT and YYREEE (reference sequence). There are 13 residues in the CDR3. Full variable domain (remainder filled in from reference TRBV5-4 and TRBJ2-2): ETGVTQSPTHLIKTRGQQVTLRCSSQSGHNTVSWYQQALGQGPQFIFQYYREEENGRGNFPPRFSGLQFPNYSSELNVNALELDDSALYLCASSVDRSGELFFGEGSRLTVL.

This chain links TRBV5-4 with TRBJ2-1; TRBD2 is a possible D gene (6 bases). From germline, CDR1 is SGHNT and CDR2 YYREEE (reference sequence). The CDR3 is 14 amino acids. V lost 9 bases and J 2 bases, leaving 15 bases between the germline ends. The CDR3 spells CANPNSGPYNEQFF. The CDR3 DNA follows: TGTGCCAACCCCAATAGCGGACCCTACAATGAGCAGTTCTTC.

Note on this clone: One end of the junction is discordant with germline, which a read error may explain. The chain uses TRBV7-2 and TRBJ1-2, with TRBD1 matching over 9 bases. CDR1 is SGHTA, CDR2 FQGNSA, per germline. The CDR3 is made up of 14 amino acids. CDR3 loop: CAGSAGTGSHGYTF. The CDR3 bases are TGTGCCGGCAGCGCCGGGACAGGGTCGCATGGCTACACCTTC.

The gene calls are TRBV2 and TRBJ2-1; D unclear. This CDR3 is built from 13 residues. The V end was cut by 4 bases, the J end by 4 bases, with 8 bases between. Germline V gene data show CDR1 as SNHLY and CDR2 as FYNNEI. The chain's CDR3 is CASSVLQYNEQFF. CDR3 DNA sequence: TGTGCCAGCAGTGTCCTACAGTACAATGAGCAGTTCTTC.

The chain is built from TRBV7-2 and TRBJ1-2; 8 bases are shared with TRBD1. Germline V lookup: CDR1 SGHTA, CDR2 FQGNSA. CDR3 length: 13 amino acids. Germline trimming cut 6 bases from V and 4 bases from J; bases unmatched to any gene: 4. DNA of the CDR3: TGTGCCAGCAGTGGACAGGGTAGCTATGGCTACACCTTC. Its translation: CASSGQGSYGYTF.

The chain is built from TRBV7-2 and TRBJ2-5, with TRBD2 matching 7 bases. This CDR3 spans 15 amino acids. In germline, CDR1 is SGHTA, CDR2 FQGNSA. V lost 2 bases to trimming and J lost 2 bases; unmatched junction nucleotides: 5. Written as DNA, the CDR3 is TGTGCCAGCAGCTTACGGAGCGGGATTCAAGAGACCCAGTACTTC. This codes for CASSLRSGIQETQYF.

V and J are TRBV12-5 and TRBJ2-1; the match to TRBD2 covers 13 bases. Germline assignment: CDR1 LGHNT and CDR2 FRNRAP. V shed 7 bases and J 7 bases; nucleotides not matched to a gene: 7. The CDR3 sequence is 15 residues long. CDR3 region: CASELGTSGINEQFF. CDR3 nucleotide sequence: TGTGCTAGTGAGCTGGGGACTAGCGGGATTAATGAGCAGTTCTTC.

V and J are TRBV9 and TRBJ2-7, with 7 positions matching TRBD1. The CDR3 has 14 residues. V lost 0 bases, J lost 2 bases, and 2 bases stayed unmatched. The germline CDR1 and CDR2 sequences are SGDLS and YYNGEE. The CDR3 DNA is TGTGCCAGCAGCGTAGGGGGGACAGCCTACGAGCAGTACTTC. Its translation: CASSVGGTAYEQYF.

This chain uses TRBV7-8 with TRBJ1-1; 8 bases map to TRBD1. Germline CDR1 SGHVS, CDR2 FQNEAQ. This CDR3 contains 16 residues. V shed 5 bases and J 0 bases; nucleotides not matched to a gene: 8. The CDR3 region has the DNA TGTGCCAGCAGCCCAAGGACAGGGCCCATGAACACTGAAGCTTTCTTT. Translation: CASSPRTGPMNTEAFF.

The rearrangement links TRBV28 to TRBJ2-7; D is possibly TRBD1 (5 bases). The CDR3 loop spans 11 amino acids. V was shortened by 10 bases and J by 3 bases, with 10 bases between the two germline ends. Germline V gene lookup returns CDR1 MDHEN and CDR2 SYDVKM. In DNA, the CDR3 is TGTGCCACCGACAGTTACTACGAGCAGTACTTC. Encoded protein: CATDSYYEQYF.

This clone was counted once. The chain recombines TRBV4-1 with TRBJ2-5, with TRBD2 matching 7 bases. This CDR3 has 13 residues. The V and J ends lost 4 bases and 5 bases, in that order; junction bases with no gene match: 4. Germline CDR1 MGHRA, CDR2 YSYEKL. The CDR3 DNA reads as TGCGCCAGCAGCCGGGGGGGTAGGGAGACCCAGTACTTC. It yields the protein CASSRGGRETQYF.

The chain has TRBV9 and TRBJ2-1, with 9 bases fitting TRBD2. The CDR3 sequence is 16 residues long. Germline values: CDR1 SGDLS, CDR2 YYNGEE. J lost 3 bases, V lost 0 bases, and 4 bases had no gene match. The CDR3: CASSVGGSGGYNEQFF. For the CDR3, the DNA is TGTGCCAGCAGCGTAGGGGGTAGCGGGGGCTACAATGAGCAGTTCTTC. Filled out from reference TRBV9 and TRBJ2-1, the complete variable domain reads DSGVTQTPKHLITATGQRVTLRCSPRSGDLSVYWYQQSLDQGLQFLIQYYNGEERAKGNILERFSAQQFPDLHSELNLSSLELGDSALYFCASSVGGSGGYNEQFFGPGTRLTVL.

This clone has a single count. The chain has TRBV5-4 and TRBJ2-5, with 9 positions matching TRBD1. V was pared by 0 bases and J by 7 bases, with 1 base of the junction left unmatched. Germline V gives CDR1 SGHNT, CDR2 YYREEE (reference sequence). The CDR3 covers 13 residues. CDR3 coding DNA: TGTGCCAGCAGCTTGGGACAGGGGGTGACCCAGTACTTC. Translating it yields CASSLGQGVTQYF.

V gene TRBV7-9 combines with J gene TRBJ1-4; D perhaps matches TRBD1 (6 bases). Trimming left V 5 bases short and J 0 bases short, with 7 bases between. The CDR3 covers 14 residues. Per germline, CDR1 SEHNR and CDR2 FQNEAQ (reference sequence). CDR3 DNA sequence: TGTGCCAGCAGCCGGACAGCAACTAATGAAAAACTGTTTTTT. This sequence encodes CASSRTATNEKLFF.

V gene TRBV10-1 combines with J gene TRBJ2-2; D unclear. The CDR3 totals 14 residues. Trimming left V 5 bases short and J 3 bases short, with 10 bases between. Germline V gene sequence: CDR1 WNHNN, CDR2 SYGVQD (reference sequence). The DNA of the CDR3 is TGCGCCAGCAGTCCCACCGCGGACACCGGGGAGCTGTTTTTT. It yields the protein CASSPTADTGELFF.

This clone has a handful of counts. This chain connects TRBV12-5 to TRBJ2-1, with a possible D match to TRBD2 (7 bases). The CDR3 runs to 13 residues. Germline lookup yields CDR1 LGHNT and CDR2 FRNRAP. V lost 8 bases and J 2 bases, leaving 10 bases between the germline ends. The CDR3 protein is CASRGGAYNEQFF. DNA of the CDR3: TGTGCTAGTAGGGGGGGGGCCTACAATGAGCAGTTCTTC.

In this sample, this clone turned up a few times. V gene TRBV19 combines with J gene TRBJ1-1; TRBD1 might be the D (6 bases). Germline CDR1 LNHDA, CDR2 SQIVND (reference sequence). The CDR3 runs to 13 residues. Between the trimmed V and J ends, which lost 4 bases and 10 bases, there was a span of 16 bases. The CDR3 DNA follows: TGTGCCAGTAGTAGATCAGGGGTGTGGAGAGCTTTCTTT. The encoded protein is CASSRSGVWRAFF. Full variable domain (remainder filled in from reference TRBV19 and TRBJ1-1): DGGITQSPKYLFRKEGQNVTLSCEQNLNHDAMYWYRQDPGQGLRLIYYSQIVNDFQKGDIAEGYSVSREKKESFPLTVTSAQKNPTAFYLCASSRSGVWRAFFGQGTRLTVV.

There are a few counts of this clone. The genes are TRBV6-4 and TRBJ2-2; TRBD1 agrees at 10 bases. Germline CDR1 reads MRHNA; CDR2 reads SNTAGT. The CDR3 extends over 13 amino acids. Germline trimming cut 6 bases from V and 6 bases from J; bases unmatched to any gene: 1. The CDR3 sequence is CASSGTGAGELFF. CDR3 nucleotide sequence: TGTGCCAGCAGCGGGACAGGGGCCGGGGAGCTGTTTTTT.